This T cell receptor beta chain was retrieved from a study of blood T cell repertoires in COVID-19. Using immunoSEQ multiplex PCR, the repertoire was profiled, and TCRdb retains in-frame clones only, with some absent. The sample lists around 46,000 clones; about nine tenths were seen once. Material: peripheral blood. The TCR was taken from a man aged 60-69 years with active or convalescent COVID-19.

CDR3 nucleotide sequence: TGTGCCAGCAGTTACAGGGGGGGCGCCTACAATGAGCAGTTCTTC. Protein: CASSYRGGAYNEQFF. This rearrangement joins TRBV6-6 to TRBJ2-1; tentatively, D is TRBD2 (7 bases). Germline V lookup: CDR1 MNHNY, CDR2 SVGAGI (reference sequence). The V and J ends lost 2 bases and 2 bases respectively, with 10 bases between them. The CDR3 loop spans 15 amino acids.